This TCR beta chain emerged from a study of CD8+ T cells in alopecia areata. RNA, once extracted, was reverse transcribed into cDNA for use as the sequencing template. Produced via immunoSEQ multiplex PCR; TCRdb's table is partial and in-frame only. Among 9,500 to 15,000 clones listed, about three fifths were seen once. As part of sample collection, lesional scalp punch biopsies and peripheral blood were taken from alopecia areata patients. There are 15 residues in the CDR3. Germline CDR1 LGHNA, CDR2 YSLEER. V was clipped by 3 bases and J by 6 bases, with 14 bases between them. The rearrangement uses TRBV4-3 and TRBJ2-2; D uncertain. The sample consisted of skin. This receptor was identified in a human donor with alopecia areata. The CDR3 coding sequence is TGCGCCAGCAGCCACCTAACCCAGGCCCCCGGGGAGCTGTTTTTT. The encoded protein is CASSHLTQAPGELFF.